A selection of T cell receptor beta chains follows, all from one sample in a study of technical replicates of blood from a handful of donors. The repertoire was sequenced with immunoSEQ multiplex PCR; TCRdb's copy has only in-frame clones and lacks some. The sample carries more than 60,000 clones, 85% to 95% recorded once. Sequenced sample: T cells isolated from PBMCs. The receptors shown here come from a human donor in good health. Both conserved end residues are part of each CDR3. The D gene is left open where the match is weak. Only part of the rows carry a size: once, few, many, or a class if the clone is expanded.

TRBV7-9	.	.	TRBJ2-2	CASSWQGFRTNTGELFF	TGTGCCAGCAGTTGGCAGGGGTTTCGGACGAACACCGGGGAGCTGTTTTTT
TRBV6-5	TRBD2	.	TRBJ2-1	CASSLGLAGVGEQFF	TGTGCCAGCAGTTTGGGACTAGCGGGAGTTGGGGAGCAGTTCTTC
TRBV29-1	TRBD1	.	TRBJ2-7	CSVEDQGGKYEQYF	TGCAGCGTTGAAGACCAAGGGGGCAAGTACGAGCAGTACTTC
TRBV28	.	.	TRBJ2-7	CASIARGGSSYEQYF	TGTGCCAGCATCGCTAGGGGGGGGAGCTCCTACGAGCAGTACTTC
TRBV30	TRBD1	once	TRBJ1-1	CAWSVLQGVTEAFF	TGTGCCTGGAGTGTACTTCAGGGGGTAACTGAAGCTTTCTTT
TRBV28	TRBD1	.	TRBJ2-5	CASSQRQGDIGETQYF	TGTGCCAGCAGTCAACGGCAGGGGGATATCGGGGAGACCCAGTACTTC
TRBV9	TRBD1	.	TRBJ1-1	CASSAGTGATEAFF	TGTGCCAGCAGCGCCGGGACAGGGGCCACTGAAGCTTTCTTT
TRBV19	TRBD2	.	TRBJ2-3	CASSTGLAGKDTQYF	TGTGCCAGTAGTACAGGACTAGCGGGGAAAGATACGCAGTATTTT
TRBV6-1	.	.	TRBJ1-2	CASSAYSSGGDYGYTF	TGTGCCAGCAGTGCCTACTCTTCGGGGGGGGACTATGGCTACACCTTC
TRBV19	TRBD1	.	TRBJ2-1	CASSRGRDRVDNEQFF	TGTGCCAGTAGTAGGGGCCGGGACAGGGTGGACAATGAGCAGTTCTTC
TRBV4-1	.	once	TRBJ1-3	CASSPGHSGNTIYF	TGCGCCAGCAGCCCGGGTCACTCTGGAAACACCATATATTTT
TRBV4-1	TRBD1	few	TRBJ1-2	CASSQVGQGANYGYTF	TGCGCCAGCAGCCAAGTGGGACAGGGGGCCAACTATGGCTACACCTTC
TRBV6-5	.	.	TRBJ1-2	CATLGGARGYTF	TGTGCCACCCTGGGGGGGGCGCGAGGCTACACCTTC
TRBV6-4	.	.	TRBJ2-1	CASSDSARHQFNEQFF	TGTGCCAGCAGTGACTCCGCCAGGCACCAATTCAATGAGCAGTTCTTC